The clone carrying this TCR beta chain was recorded a few times. Its specificity is not known. The length of the CDR3 is 12 residues. Deletions cut 5 bases from V and 5 bases from J, with 10 bases between. Germline V gene sequence: CDR1 SGHTA, CDR2 FQGNSA. 5'RACE template switching added a universal primer site and UMIs to TCR cDNA. A single record per CDR3 protein comes from TCRdb applying MiXCR to the 5' RACE reads. The table has under 700,000 distinct CDR3 sequences, about a sixth seen once. These data belong to a study of T cells after yellow fever vaccination. Findings and limits, study-wide: Subsequent booster samples again held most clones from primary vaccination (more than 95% CD4, 85% to 90% CD8). The secondary response peaked faster, at day 5 versus 15, but was weaker.

The TCR sequence derives from a man aged 18 to 30 who received the YFV17D yellow fever vaccine. The V gene is TRBV7-2, the J gene TRBJ2-7; D ambiguous. This specimen was PBMCs, taken 4 to 5 days after the first yellow fever vaccination. The CDR3 region has the DNA TGTGCCAGCAGCCGCAACCGGGACGAGCAGTACTTC. Protein: CASSRNRDEQYF. The full variable domain, rest sourced from reference TRBV7-2 and TRBJ2-7, is GAGVSQSPSNKVTEKGKDVELRCDPISGHTALYWYRQSLGQGLEFLIYFQGNSAPDKSGLPSDRFSAERTGGSVSTLTIQRTQQEDSAVYLCASSRNRDEQYFGPGTRLTVT.